A selection of T cell receptor beta chains follows, all from one sample in a study of blood T cell repertoires in COVID-19. Libraries were prepared by immunoSEQ multiplex PCR; TCRdb keeps only in-frame clonotypes and omits some of them. Of under 150,000 clones in the sample, approximately 85% are singletons; the top ten hold 8%. The specimen sequenced was peripheral blood. The receptor set was obtained from an older woman with COVID-19, enrolled during active disease. CDR3s include the opening cysteine and the closing phenylalanine or tryptophan. The order of the fields is V gene, J gene, D gene, clone size, CDR3 protein, CDR3 DNA. The D gene is left open where the match is weak. Some rows have no size entry. The others give once, few or many, or a class for an expanded clone.

TRBV3-1/TRBV3-2	TRBJ2-7	NA	NA	CASSPGQLISDEQYF	TGTGCCAGCAGCCCCGGACAGCTAATAAGCGACGAGCAGTACTTC
TRBV27	TRBJ2-1	TRBD2	NA	CASSLSGSYNEQFF	TGTGCCAGCAGTTTAAGCGGGAGCTACAATGAGCAGTTCTTC
TRBV13	TRBJ1-2	NA	NA	CASSLGREYGYTF	TGTGCCAGCAGCTTAGGAAGGGAGTATGGCTACACCTTC
TRBV3-1/TRBV3-2	TRBJ1-2	NA	NA	CASSQDPTYGYTF	TGTGCCAGCAGCCAAGATCCCACTTATGGCTACACCTTC
TRBV27	TRBJ1-3	NA	NA	CASSFPEGNTIYF	TGTGCCAGCAGTTTCCCCGAGGGAAACACCATATATTTT
TRBV3-1/TRBV3-2	TRBJ2-1	TRBD2	few	CASSQDGSGGYNEQFF	TGTGCCAGCAGCCAAGATGGTAGCGGGGGGTACAATGAGCAGTTCTTC
TRBV5-1	TRBJ1-5	NA	NA	CASSLGQENQPQHF	TGCGCCAGCAGCTTGGGACAGGAAAATCAGCCCCAGCATTTT
TRBV11-2	TRBJ2-7	NA	NA	CASSLVRGQGNYEQYF	TGTGCCAGCAGCTTAGTTCGGGGCCAGGGGAACTACGAGCAGTACTTC
TRBV2	TRBJ1-3	TRBD1	NA	CASSLSQGADGNTIYF	TGTGCCAGCAGTCTCTCTCAGGGGGCCGATGGAAACACCATATATTTT
TRBV19	TRBJ1-1	TRBD1	NA	CASSMGDRGYTAEAFF	TGTGCCAGTAGTATGGGGGACAGGGGGTATACCGCTGAAGCTTTCTTT
TRBV9	TRBJ2-7	NA	NA	CASSVASRDGEQYF	TGTGCCAGCAGCGTAGCTTCCAGGGATGGCGAGCAGTACTTC
TRBV20-1	TRBJ1-5	NA	once	CSASLGRLNQPQHF	TGCAGTGCTAGTCTGGGCAGACTAAATCAGCCCCAGCATTTT
TRBV7-2	TRBJ2-5	TRBD2	NA	CASSLDASGGGETQYF	TGTGCCAGCAGCTTAGATGCCAGCGGGGGTGGAGAGACCCAGTACTTC
TRBV7-9	TRBJ1-4	NA	NA	CASSLTGGYNEKLFF	TGTGCCAGCAGCTTAACGGGGGGTTATAATGAAAAACTGTTTTTT
TRBV27	TRBJ1-4	NA	NA	CASRTGFGRGGKLFF	TGTGCCAGCAGAACAGGGTTCGGAAGGGGAGGGAAACTGTTTTTT
TRBV19	TRBJ1-4	TRBD1	NA	CASNDRAVSEKLFF	TGTGCCAGTAACGACAGGGCAGTTAGTGAAAAACTGTTTTTT
TRBV3-1/TRBV3-2	TRBJ2-7	TRBD1	NA	CASSFRDSSSYEQYF	TGTGCCAGCAGCTTCCGGGACAGTAGCTCCTACGAGCAGTACTTC
TRBV5-4	TRBJ2-2	TRBD1	NA	CASSPTGALIGELFF	TGTGCCAGCAGCCCTACAGGGGCGCTTATCGGGGAGCTGTTTTTT
TRBV28	TRBJ1-6	NA	NA	CASKYGGDNSPLHF	TGTGCCAGCAAATACGGGGGGGATAATTCACCCCTCCACTTT
TRBV5-1	TRBJ2-7	TRBD1	NA	CASSLGDRAYEQYF	TGCGCCAGCAGCTTGGGAGACAGGGCCTACGAGCAGTACTTC
TRBV11-2	TRBJ1-2	NA	NA	CASSSTDLEGGSYTF	TGTGCCAGCAGCTCTACAGACTTGGAGGGGGGGAGCTACACCTTC
TRBV9	TRBJ2-3	TRBD2	NA	CASSVGSSGGADTQYF	TGTGCCAGCAGCGTAGGGAGTAGCGGGGGCGCAGATACGCAGTATTTT